This TCR beta chain derives from a study of blood T cell repertoires in COVID-19. The V gene's germline CDR1 is SGDLS and CDR2 YYNGEE. The CDR3 spans 14 residues. The ends were cut back, 3 bases at V and 0 bases at J, with 4 bases in the middle. Sequencing was performed with immunoSEQ multiplex PCR; in TCRdb, only in-frame clones are kept and a portion is missing. Seen here are over 300,000 clones, about 90% observed once, and the top ten hold approximately 6.5%. This receptor was obtained from a man aged 18-30 years who had recovered from COVID-19. The rearrangement uses TRBV9 and TRBJ2-6; D is unclear. Sequencing input: peripheral blood. The CDR3 sequence: CASSGSSGANVLTF. For the CDR3, the DNA is TGTGCCAGCAGCGGGAGCTCTGGGGCCAACGTCCTGACTTTC.